The next 13 T cell receptor beta chains were all read from a single sample in a study of cytomegalovirus exposure and HLA in healthy donors. It was with 60 Vbeta and 13 Jbeta primers that the PCR ran. The table came from immunoSEQ multiplex PCR; TCRdb's copy has only in-frame clones and leaves some out. The repertoire has roughly 100,000 clones, approximately 70% of them found once; the top ten carry under 4.5%. Sequencing was done on a sample of PBMCs. Receptors were obtained from a man aged 35 to 55 in good health and CMV-seronegative.

The chain links TRBV7-2 to TRBJ2-3; maybe TRBD1 (6 bases). The CDR3 runs to 13 residues. Trimming cost V 6 bases and J 3 bases, with 10 bases left between them. CDR1 SGHTA and CDR2 FQGNSA come from the germline V gene. The CDR3 nucleotides read TGTGCCAGCAGTCTTCAGGGGACAGATACGCAGTATTTT. Encoded protein: CASSLQGTDTQYF.

V usage is TRBV5-1 and J usage is TRBJ2-1; 7 bases are a match to TRBD1. This CDR3 region has 15 residues. Per germline, CDR1 SGHRS and CDR2 YFSETQ. With 0 bases clipped from V and 4 bases from J, the junction kept 4 bases outside the gene matches. The CDR3 sequence is CASSLARGIYNEQFF. CDR3 DNA: TGCGCCAGCAGCTTGGCCAGGGGGATTTACAATGAGCAGTTCTTC.

This chain connects TRBV9 to TRBJ2-4, with TRBD2 identical over 8 bases. The junction had 9 bases not matched to a gene; V was cut back by 6 bases and J by 7 bases. The CDR3 spans 14 residues. Germline CDR1 and CDR2: SGDLS and YYNGEE. For the CDR3, the DNA is TGTGCCAGCACCACGGGAGGGGGTGGTAACATTCAGTACTTC. Residues: CASTTGGGGNIQYF.

The chain carries TRBV5-1 and TRBJ2-1; 14 bases match TRBD2. The CDR3 consists of 17 residues. The V and J ends lost 4 bases and 4 bases, in that order; junction bases with no gene match: 7. CDR1 is SGHRS and CDR2 is YFSETQ in the germline V gene. CDR3 coding DNA: TGCGCCAGCAGCGGCGGGACTAGCGGGGGTTTATACAATGAGCAGTTCTTC. Translated, it gives CASSGGTSGGLYNEQFF.

The rearrangement uses TRBV5-6 and TRBJ2-7; TRBD1 matches 8 bases. Germline lookup yields CDR1 SGHDT and CDR2 YYEEEE. There are 16 residues in the CDR3. Trimming at V came to 1 base and at J to 5 bases, leaving 11 bases not matched to a gene. The CDR3 here is CASSLNIYSGGHEQYF. The CDR3 DNA is TGTGCCAGCAGCTTGAATATCTATTCAGGGGGCCACGAGCAGTACTTC.

This clone was counted a few times. The CDR3 spells CASSDRDRGVRNTEAFF. As DNA, the CDR3 is TGTGCCAGCAGTGATCGGGACAGGGGGGTTCGGAACACTGAAGCTTTCTTT. The chain joins TRBV6-1 to TRBJ1-1, with 11 bases aligning to TRBD1. Germline values: CDR1 MNHNS, CDR2 SASEGT. The CDR3 is made up of 17 amino acids. After removal of 3 bases from V and 1 base from J, the junction contained 7 bases not matched to a gene.

The V call is TRBV2, the J call TRBJ1-6; no clear D gene. The CDR3 extends over 14 amino acids. The V and J ends lost 0 bases and 8 bases respectively, with 8 bases between them. The V gene's germline CDR1 is SNHLY and CDR2 FYNNEI. CDR3 loop: CASSEAAGYSPLHF. The CDR3 nucleotides are TGTGCCAGCAGTGAAGCGGCGGGATATTCACCCCTCCACTTT.

A single count supports this clone. Other DNA sequences in the same sample also yield this CDR3. V usage is TRBV2 and J usage is TRBJ1-5, with TRBD1 as a possible D gene (6 bases). The germline V gene has CDR1 SNHLY and CDR2 FYNNEI. The ends were cut back, 6 bases at V and 4 bases at J, with 10 bases in the middle. The CDR3 extends over 13 amino acids. This chain's CDR3 is CASRGQLNQPQHF. The CDR3 nucleotides are TGTGCCAGCAGAGGACAGCTTAATCAGCCCCAGCATTTT.

CDR3 DNA sequence: TGTGCCAGCAGCTTATTTCAGGGTGGAACGTACGAGCAGTACTTC. Its translation is CASSLFQGGTYEQYF. The chain recombines TRBV7-2 with TRBJ2-7; D is perhaps TRBD1 (5 bases). The CDR3 runs 15 residues. Germline CDR1 is SGHTA and CDR2 is FQGNSA. V was pared by 2 bases and J by 4 bases, with 15 bases between.

The J gene is TRBJ2-7, the V gene TRBV19; D possibly corresponds to TRBD1 (6 bases). The CDR3 contains 13 residues. Germline V CDR1 and CDR2: LNHDA, SQIVND (reference sequence). The V end was cut by 3 bases, the J end by 4 bases, with 10 bases between. The CDR3 reads CASSIMQGYEQYF. In DNA, the CDR3 is TGTGCCAGTAGTATTATGCAGGGGTACGAGCAGTACTTC.

Here the CDR3 reads CASSDYTEAFF. In DNA, the CDR3 is TGTGCCAGCAGTGACTACACTGAAGCTTTCTTT. V and J are TRBV2 and TRBJ1-1, with D unclear. Trimming removed 3 bases from V and 3 bases from J, with 2 bases in between. The CDR3 consists of 11 residues. The germline gives CDR1 SNHLY, CDR2 FYNNEI.

V and J are TRBV19 and TRBJ2-5; a possible D gene is TRBD1 (6 bases). CDR1 is LNHDA and CDR2 is SQIVND in the germline V gene (reference sequence). The germline V and J ends were trimmed by 2 bases and 1 base, with 8 bases remaining between them. CDR3 length: 14 residues. The CDR3 here is CASSISGVQETQYF. Here the CDR3 DNA reads TGTGCCAGTAGTATATCAGGGGTCCAAGAGACCCAGTACTTC.

The chain is built from TRBV21-1 and TRBJ1-3; the table's D call, TRBD1, was not checked against the DNA. TRBV21-1 is a listed pseudogene. This CDR3 comprises 17 residues. The chain's CDR3 is CASSIRTREKAGNTIYF. The CDR3 DNA is TGTGCCAGCAGCATAAGGACACGAGAAAAGGCTGGAAACACCATATATTTT.